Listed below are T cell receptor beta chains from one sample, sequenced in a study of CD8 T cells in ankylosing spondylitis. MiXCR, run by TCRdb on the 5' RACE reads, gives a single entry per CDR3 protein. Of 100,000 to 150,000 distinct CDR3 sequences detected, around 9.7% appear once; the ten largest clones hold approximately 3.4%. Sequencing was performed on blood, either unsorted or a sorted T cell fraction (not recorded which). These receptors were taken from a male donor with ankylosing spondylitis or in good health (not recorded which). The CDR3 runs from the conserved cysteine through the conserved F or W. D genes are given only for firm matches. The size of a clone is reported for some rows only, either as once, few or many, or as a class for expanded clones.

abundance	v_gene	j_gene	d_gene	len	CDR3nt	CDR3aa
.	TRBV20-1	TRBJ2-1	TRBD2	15	TGCAGTGCCGGATGGGGGACTAGCGGTTACAATGAGCAGTTCTTC	CSAGWGTSGYNEQFF
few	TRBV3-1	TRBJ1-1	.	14	TGTGCCAGCAGCCAACCGGGAGAGAACACTGAAGCTTTCTTT	CASSQPGENTEAFF
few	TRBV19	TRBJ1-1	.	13	TGTGCCAGTAGTATCGGGGTACACACTGAAGCTTTCTTT	CASSIGVHTEAFF
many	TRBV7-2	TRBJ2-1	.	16	TGTGCCAGCAGCTACCAGGGACAAACCTCCTACAATGAGCAGTTCTTC	CASSYQGQTSYNEQFF
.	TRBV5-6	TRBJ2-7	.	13	TGTGCCAGCAGCTTGTACCGGGTGGACGAGCAGTACTTC	CASSLYRVDEQYF
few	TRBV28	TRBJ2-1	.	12	TGTGCCAGCAGTTTCGGTTGGGGTCAGCAGTTCTTC	CASSFGWGQQFF
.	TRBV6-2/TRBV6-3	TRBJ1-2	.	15	TGTGCCAGCAGTTATTCCATTAACGACAACTATGGCTACACCTTC	CASSYSINDNYGYTF
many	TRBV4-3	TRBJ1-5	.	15	TGCGCCAGCAGCCAAGATGGGGGTTCGGATCAGCCCCAGCATTTT	CASSQDGGSDQPQHF
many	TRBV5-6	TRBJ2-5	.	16	TGTGCCAGCAGCTTGGTCCTCGCGAGTGCTCAAGAGACCCAGTACTTC	CASSLVLASAQETQYF
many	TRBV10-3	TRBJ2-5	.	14	TGTGCCATCAGTGTAGGTGAATACCAAGAGACCCAGTACTTC	CAISVGEYQETQYF
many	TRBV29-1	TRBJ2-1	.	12	TGCAGCGTTGAATGGCAGGTTCGGGAGCGGTTCTTC	CSVEWQVRERFF
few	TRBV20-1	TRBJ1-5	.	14	TGCAGTGCTACCGGGACGCTCGAGCATCAGCCCCAGCATTTT	CSATGTLEHQPQHF
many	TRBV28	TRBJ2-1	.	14	TGTGCCAGCAGTGTGGTGGGCCGTTACAATGAGCAGTTCTTC	CASSVVGRYNEQFF
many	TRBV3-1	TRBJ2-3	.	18	TGTGCCAGCAGCCAAGCTCAGGGAGGCGACCTCGACACAGATACGCAGTATTTT	CASSQAQGGDLDTDTQYF
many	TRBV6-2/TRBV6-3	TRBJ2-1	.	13	TGTGCCAGCAGTTACGATGCGGCCAAGGAGCAGTTCTTC	CASSYDAAKEQFF
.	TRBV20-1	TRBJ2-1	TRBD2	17	TGCTGCGCTAGCGTAATTAGACTAGCGGATTCCTACAATGAGCAGTTCTTC	CCASVIRLADSYNEQFF
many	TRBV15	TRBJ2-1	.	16	TGTGCCACCAGCAGAGATTACTCACTCTCCTACAATGAGCAGTTCTTC	CATSRDYSLSYNEQFF
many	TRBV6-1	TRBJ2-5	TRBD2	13	TGTGCCAGCAGTCGGGGACTACAAGAGACCCAGTACTTC	CASSRGLQETQYF
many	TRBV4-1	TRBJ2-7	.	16	TGCGCCAGCAGCCAAGATCTTGTAACTTACTCCTACGAGCAGTACTTC	CASSQDLVTYSYEQYF
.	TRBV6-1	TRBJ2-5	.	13	TGTGCCAGCCTAAGGGGGTGGGGAGAGACCCAGTACTTC	CASLRGWGETQYF
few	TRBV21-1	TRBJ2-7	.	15	TGTGCCAGCAGCATTTGGTCCGGTGGGGACTACGAGCAGTACTTC	CASSIWSGGDYEQYF
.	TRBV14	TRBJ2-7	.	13	TGTGCCAGCAGTCCAACAAATGACTACGAGCAGTACTTC	CASSPTNDYEQYF
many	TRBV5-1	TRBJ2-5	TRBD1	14	TGCGCCAGCAGCCCAAGGACAGGGCGAGAGACCCAGTACTTC	CASSPRTGRETQYF
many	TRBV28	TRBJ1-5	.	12	TGTGCCAGCACTATAATTACGGGACCCCAGCATTTT	CASTIITGPQHF
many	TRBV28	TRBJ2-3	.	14	TGTGCCAGCAGCCCAGCCTCAAGCACAGATACGCAGTATTTT	CASSPASSTDTQYF
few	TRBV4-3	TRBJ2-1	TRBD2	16	TGCGCCAGCAGCCAAGAACTAGCGGGTGGGTTAGATGAGCAGTTCTTC	CASSQELAGGLDEQFF
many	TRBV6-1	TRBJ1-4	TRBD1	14	TGTGCCAGCAGTCGCGACAGGGGTAGAGAAAAACTGTTTTTT	CASSRDRGREKLFF
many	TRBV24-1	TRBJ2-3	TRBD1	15	TGTGCCACCAGTGATCTCGGACAGGGCACAGATACGCAGTATTTT	CATSDLGQGTDTQYF
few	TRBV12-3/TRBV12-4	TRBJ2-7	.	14	TGTGCCAGCAGCCCACAGGCAGGCTCCTACGAGCAGTACTTC	CASSPQAGSYEQYF
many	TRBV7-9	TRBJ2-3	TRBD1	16	TGTGCCAGCAGCCATATGGGGACAGGGACGGCAGATACGCAGTATTTT	CASSHMGTGTADTQYF
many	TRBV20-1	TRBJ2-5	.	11	TGCAGTGCTGCCACGGTGGAGACCCAGTACTTC	CSAATVETQYF
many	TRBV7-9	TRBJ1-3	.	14	TGTGCCAGCAGCGTTACAGGAGCTGGAAACACCATATATTTT	CASSVTGAGNTIYF
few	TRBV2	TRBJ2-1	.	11	TGTGCCAGCAGCGAGCAGGGGATCGAATTCTTC	CASSEQGIEFF
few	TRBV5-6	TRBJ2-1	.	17	TGTGCCAGCAGCCCCCGTTACACCCCGAGGACGGGCAATGAGCAGTTCTTC	CASSPRYTPRTGNEQFF
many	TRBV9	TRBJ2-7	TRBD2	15	TGTGCCAGCAGCGTAGATCCTAGCGGGAGTTACGAGCAGTACTTC	CASSVDPSGSYEQYF
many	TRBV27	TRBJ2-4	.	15	TGTGCCAGCAGTTTTAGCGGTCTAGCCAAAAACATTCAGTACTTC	CASSFSGLAKNIQYF
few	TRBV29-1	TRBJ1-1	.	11	TGCAGCACCCGTAGGAACACTGAAGCTTTCTTT	CSTRRNTEAFF
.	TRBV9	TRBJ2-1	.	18	TGTGCCAGCACCGTGCCGACAGGTTCAGAAAGCTCCTACAATGAGCAGTTCTTC	CASTVPTGSESSYNEQFF
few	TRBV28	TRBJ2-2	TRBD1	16	TGTGCCAGCAGTCAGACCGGGACAGGGAACACCGGGGAGCTGTTTTTT	CASSQTGTGNTGELFF
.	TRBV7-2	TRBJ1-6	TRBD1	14	TGTGCCAGCAGCAGGACAGGGTGGAATTCACCCCTCCACTTT	CASSRTGWNSPLHF
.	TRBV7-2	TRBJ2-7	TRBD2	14	TGTGCCAGCAGCTTACACGGGGGGACGGACGAGCAGTACTTC	CASSLHGGTDEQYF
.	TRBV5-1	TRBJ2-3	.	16	TGCGCCAGCAGCTGGGGGGCCTTCTCTAGCACAGATACGCAGTATTTT	CASSWGAFSSTDTQYF
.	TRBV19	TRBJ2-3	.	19	TGTGCCAGTAGTATGGGGCTCGGGGGAACCGGTTATAGCACAGATACGCAGTATTTT	CASSMGLGGTGYSTDTQYF
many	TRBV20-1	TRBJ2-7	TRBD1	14	TGCAGTGCTACCCGGACAGGGGGGCGCTACGAGCAGTACTTC	CSATRTGGRYEQYF
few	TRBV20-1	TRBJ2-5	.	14	TGCAGTGCTAGAGACCTTCGGGGCCAAGAGACCCAGTACTTC	CSARDLRGQETQYF
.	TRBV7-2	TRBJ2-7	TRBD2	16	TGTGCCAGCAGCTTAGAACTAGCGGGAGGGCCCTACGAGCAGTACTTC	CASSLELAGGPYEQYF
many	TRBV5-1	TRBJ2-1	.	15	TGCGCCAGCAGTAAGACTGCCACGGGAGACAATGAGCAGTTCTTC	CASSKTATGDNEQFF
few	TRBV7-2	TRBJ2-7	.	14	TGTGCCAGCAGCTTAGGAACTGGTTTTCCCGAGCAGTACTTC	CASSLGTGFPEQYF
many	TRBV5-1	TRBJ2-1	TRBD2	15	TGCGCCAGCAGCTTGGTTCTAGCGGGAGGGCCTGGGCAGTTCTTC	CASSLVLAGGPGQFF
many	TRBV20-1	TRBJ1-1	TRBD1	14	TGCAGTGCTCGCCTCACAGGGGGCTGGACTGAAGCTTTCTTT	CSARLTGGWTEAFF
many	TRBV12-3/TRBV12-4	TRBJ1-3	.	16	TGTGCCAGCAGTTCACAGATTAACCGCTCTGGAAACACCATATATTTT	CASSSQINRSGNTIYF
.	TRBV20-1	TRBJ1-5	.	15	TGCAGTGCTATCCTCCAGCAGGGTAACAACCAGCCCCAGCATTTT	CSAILQQGNNQPQHF
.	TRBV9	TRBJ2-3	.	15	TGTGCCAGCAGCGCGGGCCGAGCTGGAAGGGATACGCAGTATTTT	CASSAGRAGRDTQYF
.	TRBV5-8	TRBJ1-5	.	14	TGTGCCAGCAGCCTTGGGGGGCTTAGGCAGCCCCAGCATTTT	CASSLGGLRQPQHF
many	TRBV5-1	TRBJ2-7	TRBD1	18	TGCGCCAGCAGCTTGGCGGGACAGGGAAGGAGTGGATCGGGCGAGCAGTACTTC	CASSLAGQGRSGSGEQYF
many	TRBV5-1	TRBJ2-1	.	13	TGCGCCAGCAGCTTGGCCTCTAGCTGGGAGCAGTTCTTC	CASSLASSWEQFF
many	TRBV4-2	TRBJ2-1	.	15	TGTGCCAGCAGCCAGGCTGGCGGGGTCAGCGATGAGCAGTTCTTC	CASSQAGGVSDEQFF
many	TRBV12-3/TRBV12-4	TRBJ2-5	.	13	TGTGCCAGCAGTTTACAAGGGCTAGAGACCCAGTACTTC	CASSLQGLETQYF
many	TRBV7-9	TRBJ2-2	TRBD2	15	TGTGCCAGCAGCGAACTAGCGGGAGCAGCCGGGGAGCTGTTTTTT	CASSELAGAAGELFF
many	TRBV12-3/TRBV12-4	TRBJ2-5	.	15	TGTGCCAGTCTAACTAACCGGGACATCCAAGAGACCCAGTACTTC	CASLTNRDIQETQYF